These 10 T cell receptor beta chains originate from one sample sequenced in a study of shared clonotypes between healthy human individuals. Sequencing was performed with immunoSEQ multiplex PCR; in TCRdb, only in-frame clones are kept and a portion is missing. This sample yields roughly 1 million clones, of which 65% to 75% are seen a single time; roughly 1.5% belongs to the top ten. The sequenced sample consisted of memory CD4+ T cells sorted from blood. Subset of the sample: CD45RA-negative fraction. The receptors stem from a young man in good health.

Concerning this clone itself: The junction and the germline gene differ at one end; a read error may be behind it. V usage is TRBV5-1 and J usage is TRBJ1-2, with D unresolved. The CDR3 has 13 residues. CDR1 SGHRS and CDR2 YFSETQ come from the germline V gene. The DNA of the CDR3 is TGCGCCAGCGGCTTGGAGGGAGACTATGGCTACACCTTC. This translates into CASGLEGDYGYTF.

The chain has TRBV6-6 and TRBJ2-1; tentatively, D is TRBD1 or TRBD2 (5 bases each). V shed 0 bases and J shed 10 bases, with 13 bases lying between them. This CDR3 is built from 14 residues. The germline CDR1 and CDR2 sequences are MNHNY and SVGAGI (reference sequence). CDR3: CASSYSMARDEQFF. The CDR3 bases are TGTGCCAGCAGTTACTCTATGGCCCGGGACGAGCAGTTCTTC.

In its sample, this clone was seen many times. This chain uses TRBV11-2 with TRBJ2-1; TRBD1 or TRBD2 may be the D gene (5 bases each). Between the trimmed V and J ends, which lost 1 base and 13 bases, there was a span of 14 bases. Germline V CDR1 and CDR2: SGHAT, FQNNGV. This CDR3 has 13 residues. The CDR3 bases are TGTGCCAGCAGCTTAGCCGGGACCCCAAAACAGTTCTTC. Amino acid sequence: CASSLAGTPKQFF.

This chain joins TRBV7-8 and TRBJ1-3; TRBD1 agrees at 8 bases. V was clipped by 5 bases and J by 0 bases; unmatched bases: 9. This CDR3 has 17 amino acids. Germline assignment: CDR1 SGHVS and CDR2 FQNEAQ. The CDR3 is CASSGGTGLISGNTIYF. In DNA, the CDR3 is TGTGCCAGCAGCGGAGGGACAGGCCTTATCTCTGGAAACACCATATATTTT.

Details on this clone: This CDR3 is also generated by other DNA sequences in the sample. This chain joins TRBV18 and TRBJ2-7; no firm D call. Germline V lookup: CDR1 KGHSH, CDR2 LQKENI. The CDR3 runs to 12 residues. Deletions cut 2 bases from V and 0 bases from J, with 2 bases between. CDR3 residues: CASSPNSYEQYF. The CDR3 DNA follows: TGTGCCAGCTCACCAAACTCCTACGAGCAGTACTTC.

The chain employs TRBV6-6 and TRBJ2-3, with a weak D call TRBD2 (6 bases). The CDR3 is 13 residues long. Trimming left V 6 bases short and J 5 bases short, with 12 bases between. CDR1 is MNHNY and CDR2 is SVGAGI in the germline V gene (reference sequence). The CDR3 DNA reads as TGTGCCAGCAGACCGAGGGGAGGAGATACGCAGTATTTT. Protein: CASRPRGGDTQYF.

This clone has only a few counts. The rearrangement joins TRBV28 to TRBJ1-6; D uncertain. Looked up from germline, CDR1 is MDHEN and CDR2 is SYDVKM. This CDR3 contains 14 residues. Trimming left V 7 bases short and J 7 bases short, with 14 bases between. In nucleotides, the CDR3 is TGTGCCAGCAAGAGCCCCGGTTTGAATTCACCCCTCCACTTT. This gives the protein CASKSPGLNSPLHF. Combining the CDR3 with reference TRBV28 and TRBJ1-6 gives the whole variable domain DVKVTQSSRYLVKRTGEKVFLECVQDMDHENMFWYRQDPGLGLRLIYFSYDVKMKEKGDIPEGYSVSREKKERFSLILESASTNQTSMYLCASKSPGLNSPLHFGNGTRLTVT.

This sequence joins TRBV30 and TRBJ1-1; D gene uncertain. Per the germline V gene, CDR1 is GTSNPN and CDR2 is SVGIG (reference sequence). The germline V and J ends were trimmed by 2 bases and 0 bases, with 19 bases remaining between them. The CDR3 has 17 residues. CDR3 residues: CAWSPLGVWRMNTEAFF. The CDR3 DNA reads TGTGCCTGGAGTCCTCTCGGTGTGTGGCGCATGAACACTGAAGCTTTCTTT.

The chain recombines TRBV10-3 with TRBJ1-5, with D possibly being TRBD1 (6 bases). This CDR3 spans 14 amino acids. Per the germline V gene, CDR1 is ENHRY and CDR2 is SYGVKD. Trimming pared 8 bases from V and 2 bases from J, leaving 13 bases between. In nucleotides, the CDR3 is TGTGCCATCGCTCACTCAGGGGGCAATCAGCCCCAGCATTTT. Translation: CAIAHSGGNQPQHF.

The chain recombines TRBV9 with TRBJ1-3, with 8 nucleotides matching TRBD1. The germline V gene encodes CDR1 SGDLS and CDR2 YYNGEE. J lost 4 bases, V lost 0 bases, and 12 bases had no gene match. The CDR3 runs 18 residues. In nucleotides, the CDR3 is TGTGCCAGCAGCGTAGGAGTCTCCTCCGGGACAGGAGGAAACACCATATATTTT. Translating it yields CASSVGVSSGTGGNTIYF. Filled out from reference TRBV9 and TRBJ1-3, the complete variable domain reads DSGVTQTPKHLITATGQRVTLRCSPRSGDLSVYWYQQSLDQGLQFLIQYYNGEERAKGNILERFSAQQFPDLHSELNLSSLELGDSALYFCASSVGVSSGTGGNTIYFGEGSWLTVV.